The clone carrying this TCR beta chain was detected only a few times. The repertoire was sequenced with immunoSEQ multiplex PCR; TCRdb's copy has only in-frame clones and lacks some. The sample consists of about 62,000 clones, approximately 80% of them appearing once. The source of the sample is a study of blood T cell repertoires in COVID-19. Study context: Researchers got acute and convalescent COVID-19 samples from the United States, Italy and Spain. In each case, the material was cDNA or gDNA derived from T cells, B-cell-depleted T cells, or PBMCs.

Germline V gene sequence: CDR1 LNHDA, CDR2 SQIVND (reference sequence). The CDR3 loop spans 17 amino acids. With 4 bases clipped from V and 3 bases from J, the junction kept 5 bases outside the gene matches. The chain carries TRBV19 and TRBJ1-6; TRBD1 matches at 11 bases. The sample comprised peripheral blood. This TCR was recovered from a woman aged 45-60 years with active or convalescent COVID-19. CDR3 sequence (DNA): TGTGCCAGTAGTACCCGAGGGACAGGGGGCTATAATTCACCCCTCCACTTT. Its protein product is CASSTRGTGGYNSPLHF.